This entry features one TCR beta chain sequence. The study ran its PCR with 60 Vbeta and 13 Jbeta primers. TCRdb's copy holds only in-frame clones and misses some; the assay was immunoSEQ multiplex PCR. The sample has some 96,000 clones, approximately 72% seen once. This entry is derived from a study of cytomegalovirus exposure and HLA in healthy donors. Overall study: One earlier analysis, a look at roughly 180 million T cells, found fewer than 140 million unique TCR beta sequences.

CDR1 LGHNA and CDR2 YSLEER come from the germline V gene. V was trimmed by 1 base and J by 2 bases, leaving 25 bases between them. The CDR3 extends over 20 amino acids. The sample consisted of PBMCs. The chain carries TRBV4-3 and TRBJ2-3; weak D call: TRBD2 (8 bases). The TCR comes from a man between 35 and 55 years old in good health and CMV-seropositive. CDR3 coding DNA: TGCGCCAGCAGCCAAGTTCCATGGGACAGCCTAGCGGGTTCCACAGATACGCAGTATTTT. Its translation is CASSQVPWDSLAGSTDTQYF.